This entry features one T cell receptor beta chain sequence. During active infection, Seattle patients enrolled and were then monitored through disease. The CDR3 length is 15 residues. With V trimmed by 0 bases and J by 4 bases, 4 bases remained unmatched. CDR1 and CDR2 (germline): SGHRS, YFSETQ. Clones were sequenced by immunoSEQ multiplex PCR, and TCRdb holds only the in-frame ones, with some missing. Of fewer than 200,000 clones in the sample, about 88% were seen once. The data were obtained in a study of blood T cell repertoires in COVID-19. Study overall: COVID-19 samples, acute and convalescent, were from the United States, Italy and Spain. The cDNA or gDNA used as material had been derived from T cells, B-cell-depleted T cells, or PBMCs.

The sample taken for sequencing was peripheral blood. V is TRBV5-1 and J is TRBJ1-2; 9 nucleotides align to TRBD1. The TCR sequence derives from an elderly woman with COVID-19, enrolled during active disease. Here the CDR3 reads CASSLDRGQIYGYTF. CDR3 sequence (DNA): TGCGCCAGCAGCTTGGACAGGGGGCAAATCTATGGCTACACCTTC. The variable domain in full, with the rest retrieved from reference TRBV5-1 and TRBJ1-2, is KAGVTQTPRYLIKTRGQQVTLSCSPISGHRSVSWYQQTPGQGLQFLFEYFSETQRNKGNFPGRFSGRQFSNSRSEMNVSTLELGDSALYLCASSLDRGQIYGYTFGSGTRLTVV.